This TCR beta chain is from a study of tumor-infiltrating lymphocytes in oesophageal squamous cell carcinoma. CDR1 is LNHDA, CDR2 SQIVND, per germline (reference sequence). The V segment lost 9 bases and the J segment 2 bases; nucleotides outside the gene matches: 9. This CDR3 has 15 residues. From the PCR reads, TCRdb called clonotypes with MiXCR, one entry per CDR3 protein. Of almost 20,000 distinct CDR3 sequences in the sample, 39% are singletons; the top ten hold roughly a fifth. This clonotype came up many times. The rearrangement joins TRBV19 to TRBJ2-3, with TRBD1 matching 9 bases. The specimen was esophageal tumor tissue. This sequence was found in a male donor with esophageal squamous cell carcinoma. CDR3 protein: CASKQGAKFTDTQYF. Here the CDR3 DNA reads TGTGCCAGCAAACAGGGGGCGAAGTTCACAGATACGCAGTATTTT.